Listed below are T cell receptor beta chains from one sample, sequenced in a study of T cell repertoires in cytomegalovirus infection. Via MiXCR, TCRdb re-called the reads, giving one row per CDR3 protein. Altogether 830,000 or so distinct CDR3 sequences are present, approximately 32% being singletons, with the ten largest covering about an eighth. No cognate antigen is known for these TCRs. The sample consisted of cultured CD8+ T cells from PBMCs, taken from culture after CMV antigen stimulation. The receptor set was obtained from a human donor in good health (CMV status not recorded). Some clones in this sample may be carry-over from other donors' samples. CDR3s include the opening cysteine and the closing phenylalanine or tryptophan. A D gene is named only where the DNA matches it firmly. A row's size may be missing; if present it is once, few, many or a size class.

once | TRBJ1-2 | - | TRBV2 | 13 | CASSGRSTGGYTF | TGTGCCAGCAGTGGGCGCTCAACGGGAGGCTACACCTTC
many | TRBJ2-7 | - | TRBV5-6 | 13 | CASSEGPVYEQYF | TGTGCCAGCAGCGAGGGACCTGTCTACGAGCAGTACTTC
- | TRBJ2-7 | - | TRBV7-9 | 13 | CASSSKGEHEQYF | TGTGCCAGCAGCAGTAAAGGGGAACACGAGCAGTACTTC
- | TRBJ2-7 | - | TRBV19 | 13 | CASSTLDSYEQYF | TGTGCCAGTAGTACCTTGGACTCCTACGAGCAGTACTTC
few | TRBJ2-1 | - | TRBV29-1 | 15 | CSVAPGGISYNEQFF | TGCAGCGTTGCCCCGGGGGGCATTTCCTACAATGAGCAGTTCTTC
few | TRBJ2-5 | - | TRBV27 | 15 | CASSDGAVLRETQYF | TGTGCCAGCAGTGATGGCGCGGTCCTTAGAGAGACCCAGTACTTC
few | TRBJ2-3 | - | TRBV6-1 | 15 | CASSPFRSGTDTQYF | TGTGCCAGCAGCCCATTCAGGAGCGGCACAGATACGCAGTATTTT
few | TRBJ1-1 | - | TRBV19 | 16 | CASSIAGVLGNTEAFF | TGTGCCAGTAGTATAGCAGGGGTGCTGGGCAACACTGAAGCTTTCTTT
- | TRBJ2-1 | - | TRBV12-3/TRBV12-4 | 13 | CASSLVLTGEQFF | TGTGCCAGCAGTTTAGTACTCACAGGAGAGCAGTTCTTC
few | TRBJ2-2 | TRBD1 | TRBV20-1 | 16 | CSAHPGQGADTGELFF | TGCAGTGCTCACCCGGGGCAGGGGGCGGACACCGGGGAGCTGTTTTTT
many | TRBJ2-2 | - | TRBV11-2 | 17 | CASSSYRYGSNTGELFF | TGTGCCAGCAGCTCCTATCGATATGGTTCGAACACCGGGGAGCTGTTTTTT
few | TRBJ1-2 | - | TRBV4-1 | 13 | CASSQPRGYGYTF | TGCGCCAGCAGCCAACCTCGAGGCTATGGCTACACCTTC
once | TRBJ2-3 | - | TRBV25-1 | 14 | CASDPGASLDTQYF | TGTGCCAGCGACCCGGGAGCGTCACTAGATACGCAGTATTTT
- | TRBJ2-5 | - | TRBV5-6 | 13 | CASSHRSVETQYF | TGTGCCAGCAGTCACAGGAGTGTGGAGACCCAGTACTTC
- | TRBJ1-1 | - | TRBV5-4 | 15 | CASSLKGRSYTEAFF | TGTGCCAGCAGCTTGAAGGGGCGATCCTACACTGAAGCTTTCTTT
- | TRBJ2-2 | TRBD1 | TRBV29-1 | 14 | CSVPEGAVAGELFF | TGCAGCGTCCCCGAGGGGGCTGTAGCCGGGGAGCTGTTTTTT
- | TRBJ2-6 | - | TRBV5-5 | 15 | CASSFPISGANVLTF | TGTGCCAGCAGCTTCCCAATCTCTGGGGCCAACGTCCTGACTTTC